Here is one T cell receptor (beta chain) with its context. What it recognizes is unknown. Some clones are missing from TCRdb's copy, which holds only in-frame ones; the method was immunoSEQ multiplex PCR. Of 200,000 to 250,000 clones in the sample, about 94% were seen once. This sample is part of a study of T cell responses to AZD1222 COVID-19 vaccine. Study conclusions and caveats: When two AZD1222 doses had been given, Spike-specific TCR breadth and depth rose.

Germline V gene sequence: CDR1 MNHEY, CDR2 SMNVEV (reference sequence). This CDR3 has 15 amino acids. Trimming took 4 bases from V and 1 from J; bases not matched to a gene: 6. This chain joins TRBV27 and TRBJ1-1, with 7 nucleotides matching TRBD1. The receptor comes from an adult who received the MenACWY meningococcal vaccine as a control. The sequences come from peripheral blood, collected 28 days after the second dose of the MenACWY control vaccine. CDR3 DNA: TGTGCCAGCAGTTCCTCTGGACAGGCGAACACTGAAGCTTTCTTT. Its translation: CASSSSGQANTEAFF.